These T cell receptor beta chains were read from a single sample in a study of patients and donors after allogeneic stem cell transplantation. TCRdb used MiXCR to reprocess the RT-PCR reads, holding one entry per CDR3 protein. The sample consists of roughly 230,000 distinct CDR3 sequences, 14% of them appearing once. The sample comprised blood, either unsorted or a sorted T cell fraction (not recorded which). The receptor set was obtained from a human donor who was either an allogeneic HSCT recipient or a stem cell or donor lymphocyte infusion donor (not recorded which). It is not recorded whose cells these are; they may come from a transplant donor. Each CDR3 is given with its conserved first and last residue. The order of the fields is V gene, J gene, D gene, clone size, CDR3 protein, CDR3 DNA. A D gene is named only where the DNA matches it firmly. Only part of the rows carry a size: once, few, many, or a class if the clone is expanded.

v_call: TRBV3-1; j_call: TRBJ2-7; d_call: .; clone_size: many; cdr3_aa: CASSQRQAYEQYF; cdr3_nt: TGTGCCAGCAGCCAAAGACAGGCCTACGAGCAGTACTTC
v_call: TRBV20-1; j_call: TRBJ1-5; d_call: TRBD1; clone_size: few; cdr3_aa: CSASLGTGNQPQHF; cdr3_nt: TGCAGTGCTAGTTTGGGGACAGGCAATCAGCCCCAGCATTTT
v_call: TRBV5-1; j_call: TRBJ1-2; d_call: .; clone_size: .; cdr3_aa: CASSPPQGTRYGYTF; cdr3_nt: TGCGCCAGCAGCCCACCACAGGGCACCCGCTATGGCTACACCTTC
v_call: TRBV2; j_call: TRBJ2-3; d_call: TRBD2; clone_size: .; cdr3_aa: CASRKLAGASTDTQYF; cdr3_nt: TGTGCCAGCAGAAAACTAGCGGGGGCTAGCACAGATACGCAGTATTTT
v_call: TRBV3-1; j_call: TRBJ2-1; d_call: .; clone_size: .; cdr3_aa: CASSQADRWRDEQFF; cdr3_nt: TGTGCCAGCAGCCAAGCGGACAGGTGGAGGGATGAGCAGTTCTTC
v_call: TRBV5-6; j_call: TRBJ1-1; d_call: TRBD1; clone_size: many; cdr3_aa: CASSLTGGVTEAFF; cdr3_nt: TGTGCCAGCAGCTTGACAGGGGGCGTCACTGAAGCTTTCTTT
v_call: TRBV6-5; j_call: TRBJ1-1; d_call: .; clone_size: many; cdr3_aa: CASSPSGTEAFF; cdr3_nt: TGTGCCAGCAGTCCGAGTGGGACTGAAGCTTTCTTT
v_call: TRBV7-7; j_call: TRBJ2-7; d_call: .; clone_size: few; cdr3_aa: CASSRGTDYEQYF; cdr3_nt: TGTGCTAGCAGCCGGGGGACAGATTACGAGCAGTACTTC
v_call: TRBV4-2; j_call: TRBJ2-1; d_call: .; clone_size: few; cdr3_aa: CASSQGQQNNEQFF; cdr3_nt: TGTGCCAGCAGCCAAGGGCAACAGAACAATGAGCAGTTCTTC
v_call: TRBV7-8; j_call: TRBJ2-5; d_call: .; clone_size: few; cdr3_aa: CASSLRSQETQYF; cdr3_nt: TGTGCCAGCAGCTTACGGTCCCAAGAGACCCAGTACTTC
v_call: TRBV11-3; j_call: TRBJ2-1; d_call: TRBD2; clone_size: .; cdr3_aa: CASSLGFSGGNEQFF; cdr3_nt: TGTGCCAGCAGCTTAGGTTTTAGCGGGGGAAATGAGCAGTTCTTC
v_call: TRBV19; j_call: TRBJ1-1; d_call: .; clone_size: many; cdr3_aa: CASSLPGGTEAFF; cdr3_nt: TGTGCCAGTAGTCTCCCCGGGGGCACTGAAGCTTTCTTT
v_call: TRBV20-1; j_call: TRBJ1-5; d_call: .; clone_size: .; cdr3_aa: CSARDLASRSQHF; cdr3_nt: TGCAGTGCTAGAGATTTAGCGTCTCGGTCCCAGCATTTT
v_call: TRBV20-1; j_call: TRBJ2-7; d_call: TRBD1; clone_size: few; cdr3_aa: CSAQGVHEQYF; cdr3_nt: TGCAGTGCACAGGGGGTCCACGAGCAGTACTTC
v_call: TRBV2; j_call: TRBJ2-2; d_call: TRBD2; clone_size: many; cdr3_aa: CASSGWTSGTGELFF; cdr3_nt: TGTGCCAGCAGTGGGTGGACTAGCGGGACCGGGGAGCTGTTTTTT
v_call: TRBV20-1; j_call: TRBJ2-7; d_call: .; clone_size: many; cdr3_aa: CSAYHGGAYEQYF; cdr3_nt: TGCAGTGCATATCACGGCGGAGCCTACGAGCAGTACTTC
v_call: TRBV12-3/TRBV12-4; j_call: TRBJ2-2; d_call: TRBD1; clone_size: many; cdr3_aa: CASKRGPNTGELFF; cdr3_nt: TGTGCCAGCAAAAGGGGGCCCAACACCGGGGAGCTGTTTTTT
v_call: TRBV2; j_call: TRBJ1-4; d_call: TRBD1; clone_size: .; cdr3_aa: CASRPTGYEKLFF; cdr3_nt: TGTGCCAGCAGGCCGACAGGGTATGAAAAACTGTTTTTT
v_call: TRBV7-9; j_call: TRBJ2-3; d_call: TRBD1; clone_size: few; cdr3_aa: CASSFWDRRTDTQYF; cdr3_nt: TGTGCCAGCAGCTTCTGGGACAGGCGAACAGATACGCAGTATTTT
v_call: TRBV25-1; j_call: TRBJ1-5; d_call: .; clone_size: few; cdr3_aa: CASSGTQGFSNQPQHF; cdr3_nt: TGTGCCAGCAGTGGGACCCAGGGGTTTAGCAATCAGCCCCAGCATTTT